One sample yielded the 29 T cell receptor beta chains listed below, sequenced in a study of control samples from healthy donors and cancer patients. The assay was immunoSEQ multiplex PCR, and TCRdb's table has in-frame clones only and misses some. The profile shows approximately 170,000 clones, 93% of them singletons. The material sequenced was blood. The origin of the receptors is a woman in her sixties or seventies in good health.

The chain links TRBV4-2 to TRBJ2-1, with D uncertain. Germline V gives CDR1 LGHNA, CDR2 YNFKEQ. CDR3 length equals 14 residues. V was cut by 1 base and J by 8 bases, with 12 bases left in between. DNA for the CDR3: TGTGCCAGCAGCCAAGTTCTGGTTTCGGATGAGCAGTTCTTC. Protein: CASSQVLVSDEQFF.

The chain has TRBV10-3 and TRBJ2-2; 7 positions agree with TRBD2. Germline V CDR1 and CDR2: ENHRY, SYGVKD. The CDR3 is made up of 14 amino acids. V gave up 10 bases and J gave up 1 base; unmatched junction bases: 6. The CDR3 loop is CATNGGMNTGELFF. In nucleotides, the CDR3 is TGTGCCACGAACGGGGGGATGAACACCGGGGAGCTGTTTTTT.

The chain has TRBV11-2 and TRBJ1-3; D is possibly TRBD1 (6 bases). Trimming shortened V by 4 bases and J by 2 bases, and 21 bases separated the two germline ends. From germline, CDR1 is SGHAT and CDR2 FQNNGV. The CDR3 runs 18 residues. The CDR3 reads CASSSVGGWGAPGNTIYF. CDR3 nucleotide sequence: TGTGCCAGCAGCTCCGTAGGGGGATGGGGGGCCCCTGGAAACACCATATATTTT.

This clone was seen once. This CDR3 is CATPGENNYGYTF. The CDR3 DNA sequence: TGTGCCACCCCCGGGGAAAATAACTATGGCTACACCTTC. V and J are TRBV24-1 and TRBJ1-2; the D is unclear. Germline CDR1 reads KGHDR; CDR2 reads SFDVKD. Trimming took 9 bases from V and 1 from J, leaving 11 bases between them. The CDR3 is 13 amino acids.

The CDR3 reads CASSEALTVNQPQHF. The CDR3 DNA reads as TGTGCCAGCAGTGAAGCGCTTACGGTCAATCAGCCCCAGCATTTT. V is TRBV2 and J is TRBJ1-5; D ambiguous. The CDR3 runs 15 residues. From germline, CDR1 is SNHLY and CDR2 FYNNEI. V was cut by 0 bases and J by 3 bases, with 9 bases left in between.

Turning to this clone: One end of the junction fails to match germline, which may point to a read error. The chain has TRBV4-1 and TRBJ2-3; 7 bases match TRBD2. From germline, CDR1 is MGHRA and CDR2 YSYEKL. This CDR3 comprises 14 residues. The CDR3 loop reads CASSLVTEGGSLNF. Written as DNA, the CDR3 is TGCGCCAGCAGCCTCGTAACAGAGGGAGGGTCCCTGAATTTT.

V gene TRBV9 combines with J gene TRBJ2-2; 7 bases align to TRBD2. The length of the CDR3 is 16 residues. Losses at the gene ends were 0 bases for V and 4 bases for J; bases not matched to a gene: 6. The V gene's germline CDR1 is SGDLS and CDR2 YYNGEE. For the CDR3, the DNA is TGTGCCAGCAGCGTAGAGCTGCGGGGGTCCACCGGGGAGCTGTTTTTT. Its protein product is CASSVELRGSTGELFF.

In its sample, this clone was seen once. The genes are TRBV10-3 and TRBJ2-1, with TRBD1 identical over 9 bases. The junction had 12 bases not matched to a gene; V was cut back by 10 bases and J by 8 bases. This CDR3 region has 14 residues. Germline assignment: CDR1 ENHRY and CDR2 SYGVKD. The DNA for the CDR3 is TGTGCCACGTCGAAGGACAGGGGAATCTATGAGCAGTTCTTC. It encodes CATSKDRGIYEQFF.

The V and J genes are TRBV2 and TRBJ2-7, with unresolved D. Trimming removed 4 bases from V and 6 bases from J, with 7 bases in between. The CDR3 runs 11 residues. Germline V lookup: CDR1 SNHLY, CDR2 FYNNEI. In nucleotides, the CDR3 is TGTGCCAGCAGTGCTATCGTCGAGCAGTACTTC. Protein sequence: CASSAIVEQYF.

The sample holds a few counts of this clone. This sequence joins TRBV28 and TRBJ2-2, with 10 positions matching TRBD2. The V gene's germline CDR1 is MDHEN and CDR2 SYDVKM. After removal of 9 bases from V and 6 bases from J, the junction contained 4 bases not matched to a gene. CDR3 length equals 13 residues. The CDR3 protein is CASKRGGSGELFF. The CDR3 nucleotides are TGTGCCAGTAAGCGGGGGGGCTCCGGGGAGCTGTTTTTT.

CDR3: CASSYAGTNQPQHF. The CDR3 DNA follows: TGTGCCAGTAGTTACGCAGGGACGAATCAGCCCCAGCATTTT. The V gene is TRBV19, the J gene TRBJ1-5; D possibly corresponds to TRBD1 (5 bases). This CDR3 is 14 amino acids long. CDR1 is LNHDA, CDR2 SQIVND, per germline (reference sequence). V was pared by 5 bases and J by 4 bases, with 12 bases between.

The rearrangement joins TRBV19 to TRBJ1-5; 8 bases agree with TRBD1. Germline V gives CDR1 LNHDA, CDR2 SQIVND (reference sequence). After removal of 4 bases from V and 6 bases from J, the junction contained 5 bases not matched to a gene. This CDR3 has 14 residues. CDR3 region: CASSNTGGGQPQHF. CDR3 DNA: TGTGCCAGTAGTAACACAGGGGGAGGTCAGCCCCAGCATTTT.

The CDR3: CASSPTAGSGANVLTF. The CDR3 DNA reads TGTGCCAGCTCACCAACGGCAGGGTCAGGGGCCAACGTCCTGACTTTC. The chain uses TRBV18 and TRBJ2-6, with D perhaps TRBD1 (5 bases). Germline V lookup: CDR1 KGHSH, CDR2 LQKENI. This CDR3 is built from 16 residues. V shed 2 bases and J shed 4 bases, with 12 bases lying between them.

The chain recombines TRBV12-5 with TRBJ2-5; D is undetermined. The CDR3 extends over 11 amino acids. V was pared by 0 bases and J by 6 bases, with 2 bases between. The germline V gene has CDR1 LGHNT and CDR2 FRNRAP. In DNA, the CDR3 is TGTGCTAGTGGTTTGGTGCAGACCCAGTACTTC. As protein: CASGLVQTQYF.

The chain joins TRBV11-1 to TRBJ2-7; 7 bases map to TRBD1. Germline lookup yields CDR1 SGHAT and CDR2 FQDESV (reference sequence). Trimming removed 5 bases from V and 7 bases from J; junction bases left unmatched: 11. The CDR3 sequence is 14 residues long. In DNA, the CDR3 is TGTGCCAGCAGCCGCCAAGCAACAGGGGTAGAGCAGTACTTC. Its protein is CASSRQATGVEQYF.

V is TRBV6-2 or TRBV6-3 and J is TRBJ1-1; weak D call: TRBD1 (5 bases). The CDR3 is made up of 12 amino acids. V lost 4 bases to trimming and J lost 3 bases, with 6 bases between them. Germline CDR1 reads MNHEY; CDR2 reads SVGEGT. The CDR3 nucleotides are TGTGCCAGCAGTTTAGGGGACACTGAAGCTTTCTTT. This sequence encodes CASSLGDTEAFF.

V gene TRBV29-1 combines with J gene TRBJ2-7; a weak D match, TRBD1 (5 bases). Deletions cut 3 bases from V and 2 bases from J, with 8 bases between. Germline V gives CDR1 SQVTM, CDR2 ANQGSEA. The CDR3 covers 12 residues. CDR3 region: CSVDRAPYEQYF. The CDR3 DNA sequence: TGCAGCGTTGACAGGGCGCCCTACGAGCAGTACTTC.

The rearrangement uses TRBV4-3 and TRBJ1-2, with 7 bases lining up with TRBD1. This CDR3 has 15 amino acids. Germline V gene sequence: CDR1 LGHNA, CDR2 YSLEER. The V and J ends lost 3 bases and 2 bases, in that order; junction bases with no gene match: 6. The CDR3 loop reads CASSQGTEGNYGYTF. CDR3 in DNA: TGCGCCAGCAGCCAGGGGACAGAGGGGAACTATGGCTACACCTTC.

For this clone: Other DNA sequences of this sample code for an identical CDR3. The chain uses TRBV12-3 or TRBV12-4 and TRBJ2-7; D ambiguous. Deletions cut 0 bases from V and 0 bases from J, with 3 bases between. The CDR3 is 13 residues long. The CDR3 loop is CASSLASSYEQYF. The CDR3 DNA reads TGTGCCAGCAGTTTAGCGTCCTCCTACGAGCAGTACTTC.

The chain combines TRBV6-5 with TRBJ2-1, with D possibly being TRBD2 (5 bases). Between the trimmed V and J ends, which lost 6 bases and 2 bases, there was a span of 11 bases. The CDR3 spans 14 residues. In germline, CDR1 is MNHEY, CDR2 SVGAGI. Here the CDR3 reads CASSLSGPYNEQFF. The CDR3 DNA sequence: TGTGCCAGCAGCCTCAGCGGACCCTACAATGAGCAGTTCTTC.

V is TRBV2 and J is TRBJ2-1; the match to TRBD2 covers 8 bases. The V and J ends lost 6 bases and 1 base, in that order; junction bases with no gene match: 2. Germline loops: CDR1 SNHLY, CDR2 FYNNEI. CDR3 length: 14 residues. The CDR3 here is CASSQRGSYNEQFF. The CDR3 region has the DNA TGTGCCAGCAGCCAGCGGGGGTCCTACAATGAGCAGTTCTTC.

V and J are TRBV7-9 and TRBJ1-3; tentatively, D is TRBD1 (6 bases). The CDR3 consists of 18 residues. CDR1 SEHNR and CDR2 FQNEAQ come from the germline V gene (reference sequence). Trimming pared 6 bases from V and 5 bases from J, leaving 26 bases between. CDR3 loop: CASSYNQGGSVLRNTIYF. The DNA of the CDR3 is TGTGCCAGCAGTTACAACCAAGGGGGGTCTGTATTGAGAAACACCATATATTTT.

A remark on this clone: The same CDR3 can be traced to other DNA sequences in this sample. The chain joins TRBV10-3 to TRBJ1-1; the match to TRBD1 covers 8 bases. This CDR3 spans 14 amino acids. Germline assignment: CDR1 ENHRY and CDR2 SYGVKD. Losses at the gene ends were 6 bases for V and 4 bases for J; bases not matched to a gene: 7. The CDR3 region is CAIRRQGLGTEAFF. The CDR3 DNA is TGTGCCATCAGAAGACAGGGGTTGGGCACTGAAGCTTTCTTT.

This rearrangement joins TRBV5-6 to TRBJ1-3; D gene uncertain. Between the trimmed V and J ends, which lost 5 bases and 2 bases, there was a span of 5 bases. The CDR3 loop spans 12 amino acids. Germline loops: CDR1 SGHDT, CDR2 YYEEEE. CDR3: CASRPAGNTIYF. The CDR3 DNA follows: TGTGCCAGCAGACCGGCTGGAAACACCATATATTTT.

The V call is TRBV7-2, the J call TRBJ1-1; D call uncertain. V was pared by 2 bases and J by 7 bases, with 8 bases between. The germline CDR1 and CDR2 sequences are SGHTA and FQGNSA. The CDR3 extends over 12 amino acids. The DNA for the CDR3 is TGTGCCAGCAGCTTATGGGGTAATGAAGCTTTCTTT. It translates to CASSLWGNEAFF.

The CDR3 loop is CASSGEAGSSYNSPLHF. CDR3 nucleotides: TGTGCCAGTAGTGGGGAGGCAGGAAGCTCCTATAATTCACCCCTCCACTTT. V is TRBV19 and J is TRBJ1-6; D remains unclear. V lost 5 bases and J 0 bases, leaving 14 bases between the germline ends. This CDR3 is built from 17 residues. Germline V gene sequence: CDR1 LNHDA, CDR2 SQIVND (reference sequence).

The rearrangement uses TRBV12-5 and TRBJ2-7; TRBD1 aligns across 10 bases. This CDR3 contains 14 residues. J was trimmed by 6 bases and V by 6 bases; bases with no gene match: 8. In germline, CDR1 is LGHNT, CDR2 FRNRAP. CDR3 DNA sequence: TGTGCTAGTGGGAGTAGGGACAGGGGCGGCGAGCAGTACTTC. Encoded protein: CASGSRDRGGEQYF. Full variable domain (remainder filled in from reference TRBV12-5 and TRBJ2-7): DARVTQTPRHKVTEMGQEVTMRCQPILGHNTVFWYRQTMMQGLELLAYFRNRAPLDDSGMPKDRFSAEMPDATLATLKIQPSEPRDSAVYFCASGSRDRGGEQYFGPGTRLTVT.

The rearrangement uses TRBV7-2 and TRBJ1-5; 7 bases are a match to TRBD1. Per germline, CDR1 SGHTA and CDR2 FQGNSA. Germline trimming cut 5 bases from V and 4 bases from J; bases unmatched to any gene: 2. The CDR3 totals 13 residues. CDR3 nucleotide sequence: TGTGCCAGCAGCCCGGGACAGAATCAGCCCCAGCATTTT. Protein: CASSPGQNQPQHF.

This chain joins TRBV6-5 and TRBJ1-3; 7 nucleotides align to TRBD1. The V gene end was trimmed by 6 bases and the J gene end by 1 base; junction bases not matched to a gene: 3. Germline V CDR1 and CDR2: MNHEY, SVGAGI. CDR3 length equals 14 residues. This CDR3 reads CASSLTGSGNTIYF. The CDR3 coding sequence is TGTGCCAGCAGCTTGACAGGGTCTGGAAACACCATATATTTT.